The rows below give T cell receptor beta chains drawn from one sample of a study of shared clonotypes between healthy human individuals. This table comes from immunoSEQ multiplex PCR, and its TCRdb copy is limited to in-frame clones, with some not included. The sample includes roughly 650,000 clones, around 97% of them seen just once. The specimen was naive CD4+ T cells sorted from blood. Receptors were obtained from a woman between 25 and 40 years old in good health. The CDR3 runs from the conserved cysteine through the conserved F or W. Each record gives: V gene, J gene, D gene, CDR3 DNA, CDR3 protein. The D gene is left open where the match is weak.

>TRBV18|TRBJ2-7|TRBD1
TGTGCCAGCTCACCTTCGGACAGGGGCACCTACGAGCAGTACTTC
CASSPSDRGTYEQYF
>TRBV28|TRBJ1-2|TRBD1
TGTGCCAGCAGTTCACCCGGGACAGGGGATGGCTACACCTTC
CASSSPGTGDGYTF
>TRBV20-1|TRBJ2-5|NA
TGCAGTGCTAGAGCAGGGCGAGAGCAGTACTTC
CSARAGREQYF
>TRBV18|TRBJ2-7|TRBD2
TGTGCCAGCTCACCAAGGGAGGGCGAGCAGTACTTC
CASSPREGEQYF
>TRBV28|TRBJ1-5|NA
TGTGCCAGTAGGAGGTCTTGGGGGCCCCAGCATTTT
CASRRSWGPQHF
>TRBV6-5|TRBJ2-7|NA
TGTGCCAGCAGAGGGACGGAGATCTACGAGCAGTACTTC
CASRGTEIYEQYF
>TRBV25-1|TRBJ2-5|TRBD2
TGTGCCAGCAGTGAAGGGACTAGCGGAGGGAGGGTAAAGACCCAGTACTTC
CASSEGTSGGRVKTQYF
>TRBV7-9|TRBJ2-7|TRBD1
TGTGCCAGCAGCTTAGCAGGGGGCCTTACCTACGAGCAGTACTTC
CASSLAGGLTYEQYF
>TRBV28|TRBJ2-1|TRBD2
TGTGCCAGCAGTGGAGAAGGGACTAGCGTATATGAGCAGTTCTTC
CASSGEGTSVYEQFF
>TRBV5-1|TRBJ2-7|TRBD2
TGCGCCAGCAGCTCCGCTAGCGGGAGATTTGGCGAGCAGTACTTC
CASSSASGRFGEQYF
>TRBV5-1|TRBJ1-4|NA
TGCGCCAGCAGTTTACGACCGGGTGAAAAACTGTTTTTT
CASSLRPGEKLFF
>TRBV6-6|TRBJ2-5|NA
TGTGCCAGCAGGGGCAGCGAGACCCAGTACTTC
CASRGSETQYF
>TRBV11-2|TRBJ2-6|NA
TGTGCCAGCAGCCCGGGGGCAGTAGATTCTGGGGCCAACGTCCTGACTTTC
CASSPGAVDSGANVLTF